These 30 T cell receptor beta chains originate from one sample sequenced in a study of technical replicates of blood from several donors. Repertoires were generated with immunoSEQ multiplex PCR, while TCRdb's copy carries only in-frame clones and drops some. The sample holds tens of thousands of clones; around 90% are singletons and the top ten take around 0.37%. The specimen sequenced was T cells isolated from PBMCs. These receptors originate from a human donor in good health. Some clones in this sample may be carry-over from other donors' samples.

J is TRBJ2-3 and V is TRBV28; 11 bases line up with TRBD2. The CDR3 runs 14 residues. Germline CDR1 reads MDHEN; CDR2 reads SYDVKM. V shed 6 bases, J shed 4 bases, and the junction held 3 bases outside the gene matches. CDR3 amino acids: CASRTSGKSDTQYF. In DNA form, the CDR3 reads TGTGCCAGCAGGACTAGCGGGAAGTCAGATACGCAGTATTTT.

CDR3: CASGIPGNEKLFF. CDR3 sequence (DNA): TGTGCCAGTGGGATTCCGGGAAATGAAAAACTGTTTTTT. The chain employs TRBV28 and TRBJ1-4; D remains unclear. CDR3 size: 13 residues. V gave up 9 bases and J gave up 5 bases, with 13 bases separating them. Germline CDR1 MDHEN, CDR2 SYDVKM.

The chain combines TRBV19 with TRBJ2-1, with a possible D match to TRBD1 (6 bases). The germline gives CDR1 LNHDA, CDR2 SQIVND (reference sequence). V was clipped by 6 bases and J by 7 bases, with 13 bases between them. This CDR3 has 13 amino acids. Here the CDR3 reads CASSPLGQNEQFF. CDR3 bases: TGTGCCAGTAGCCCTCTCGGACAGAATGAGCAGTTCTTC.

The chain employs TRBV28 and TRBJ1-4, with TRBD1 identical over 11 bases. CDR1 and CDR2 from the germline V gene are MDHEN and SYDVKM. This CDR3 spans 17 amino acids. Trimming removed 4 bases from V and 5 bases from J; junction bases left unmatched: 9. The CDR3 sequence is CASSSRTGGAFNEKLFF. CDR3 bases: TGTGCCAGCAGTTCTCGGACAGGGGGCGCATTCAATGAAAAACTGTTTTTT. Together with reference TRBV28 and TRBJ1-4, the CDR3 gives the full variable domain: DVKVTQSSRYLVKRTGEKVFLECVQDMDHENMFWYRQDPGLGLRLIYFSYDVKMKEKGDIPEGYSVSREKKERFSLILESASTNQTSMYLCASSSRTGGAFNEKLFFGSGTQLSVL.

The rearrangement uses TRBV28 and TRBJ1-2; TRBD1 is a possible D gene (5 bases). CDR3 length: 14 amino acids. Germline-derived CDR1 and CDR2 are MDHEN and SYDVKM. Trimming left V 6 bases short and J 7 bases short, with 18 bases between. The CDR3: CASRTTGLPPGYTF. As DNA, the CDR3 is TGTGCCAGCAGAACAACGGGACTCCCGCCTGGCTACACCTTC.

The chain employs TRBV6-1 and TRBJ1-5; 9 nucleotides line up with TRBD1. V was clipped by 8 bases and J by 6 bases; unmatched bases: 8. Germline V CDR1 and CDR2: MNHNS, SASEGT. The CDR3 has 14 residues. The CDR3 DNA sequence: TGTGCCAGCGACGACAGGGGGTTAAGTCAGCCCCAGCATTTT. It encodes CASDDRGLSQPQHF.

This CDR3 reads CASSLSGSNQPQHF. For the CDR3, the DNA is TGTGCCAGCAGTTTATCCGGGAGCAATCAGCCCCAGCATTTT. The chain recombines TRBV27 with TRBJ1-5, with unresolved D. The germline V gene has CDR1 MNHEY and CDR2 SMNVEV (reference sequence). V shed 0 bases and J shed 1 base, with 4 bases lying between them. The CDR3 totals 14 residues.

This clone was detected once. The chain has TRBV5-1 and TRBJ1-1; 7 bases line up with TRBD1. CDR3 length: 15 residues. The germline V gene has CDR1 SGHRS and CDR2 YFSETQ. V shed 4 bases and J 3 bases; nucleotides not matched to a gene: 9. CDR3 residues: CASSTRQGRDTEAFF. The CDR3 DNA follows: TGCGCCAGCAGCACGAGACAGGGCCGGGACACTGAAGCTTTCTTT.

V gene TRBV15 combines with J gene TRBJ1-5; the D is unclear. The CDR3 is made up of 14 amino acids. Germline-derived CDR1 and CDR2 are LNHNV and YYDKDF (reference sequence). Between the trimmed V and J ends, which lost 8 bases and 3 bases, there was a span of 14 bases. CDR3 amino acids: CATSATGINQPQHF. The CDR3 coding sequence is TGTGCCACCTCCGCGACTGGAATCAATCAGCCCCAGCATTTT.

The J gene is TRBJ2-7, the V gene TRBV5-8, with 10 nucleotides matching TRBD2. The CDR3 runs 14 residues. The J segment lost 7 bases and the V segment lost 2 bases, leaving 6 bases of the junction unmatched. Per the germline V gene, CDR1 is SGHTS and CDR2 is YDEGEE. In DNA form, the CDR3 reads TGTGCCAGCAGCTTAGCGGGAGGGTATTGGGAGCAGTACTTC. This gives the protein CASSLAGGYWEQYF.

The CDR3, as DNA: TGCGCCAGCAGCGGAACAGCAAGGAACACTGAAGCTTTCTTT. This sequence encodes CASSGTARNTEAFF. This rearrangement joins TRBV5-1 to TRBJ1-1; D unclear. The CDR3 runs to 14 residues. The germline CDR1 and CDR2 sequences are SGHRS and YFSETQ. Trimming shortened V by 4 bases and J by 1 base, and 11 bases separated the two germline ends.

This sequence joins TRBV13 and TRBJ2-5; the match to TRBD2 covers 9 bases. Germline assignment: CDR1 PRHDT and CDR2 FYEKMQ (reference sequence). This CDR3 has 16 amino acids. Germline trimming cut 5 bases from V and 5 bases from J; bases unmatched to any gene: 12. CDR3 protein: CASSHRGTSFRETQYF. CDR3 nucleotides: TGTGCCAGCAGCCATCGTGGGACTAGCTTTCGGGAGACCCAGTACTTC.

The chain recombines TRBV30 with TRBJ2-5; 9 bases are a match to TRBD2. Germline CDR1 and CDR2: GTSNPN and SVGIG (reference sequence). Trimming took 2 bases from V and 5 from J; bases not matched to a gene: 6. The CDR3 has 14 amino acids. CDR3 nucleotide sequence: TGTGCCTGGAGTAGCGGGAGGTTCCTCGAGACCCAGTACTTC. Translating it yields CAWSSGRFLETQYF.

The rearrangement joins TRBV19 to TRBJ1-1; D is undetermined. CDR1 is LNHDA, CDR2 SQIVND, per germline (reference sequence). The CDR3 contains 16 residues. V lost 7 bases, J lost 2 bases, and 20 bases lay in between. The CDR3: CASISQRFSINTEAFF. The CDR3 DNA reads TGTGCCAGTATATCCCAGCGCTTCTCTATCAACACTGAAGCTTTCTTT.

The CDR3 sequence: CASSGGSSYEQYF. Written as DNA, the CDR3 is TGTGCCAGCAGTGGGGGCAGTTCCTACGAGCAGTACTTC. The chain employs TRBV6-1 and TRBJ2-7; possible D gene TRBD1, 5 bases. This CDR3 has 13 residues. V dropped 4 bases and J dropped 1 base, with 8 bases sitting between them. The germline CDR1 and CDR2 sequences are MNHNS and SASEGT.

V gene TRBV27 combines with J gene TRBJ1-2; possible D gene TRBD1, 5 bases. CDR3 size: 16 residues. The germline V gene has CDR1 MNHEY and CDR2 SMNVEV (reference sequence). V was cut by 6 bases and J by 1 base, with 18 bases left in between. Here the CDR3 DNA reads TGTGCCAGCAGCAATAGCCAGGGTGATATTAACTATGGCTACACCTTC. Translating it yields CASSNSQGDINYGYTF.

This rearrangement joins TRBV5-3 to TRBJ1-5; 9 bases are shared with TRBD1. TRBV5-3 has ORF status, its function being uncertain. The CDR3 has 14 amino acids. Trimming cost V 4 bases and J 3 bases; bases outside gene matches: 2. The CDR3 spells CARSRDRDNQPQHF. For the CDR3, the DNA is TGTGCCAGAAGCAGGGACAGGGACAATCAGCCCCAGCATTTT.

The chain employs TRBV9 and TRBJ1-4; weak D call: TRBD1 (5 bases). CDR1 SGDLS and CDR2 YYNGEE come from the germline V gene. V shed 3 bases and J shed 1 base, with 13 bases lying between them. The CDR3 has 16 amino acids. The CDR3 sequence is CASSGKLTETNEKLFF. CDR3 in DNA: TGTGCCAGCAGCGGAAAACTGACAGAAACTAATGAAAAACTGTTTTTT.

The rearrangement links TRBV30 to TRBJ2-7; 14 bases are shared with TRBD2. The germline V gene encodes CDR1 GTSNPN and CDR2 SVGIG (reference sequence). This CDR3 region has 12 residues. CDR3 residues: CAGTSGSYEQYF. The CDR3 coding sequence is TGTGCGGGGACTAGCGGGAGCTACGAGCAGTACTTC. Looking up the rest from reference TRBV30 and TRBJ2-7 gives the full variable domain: SQTIHQWPATLVQPVGSPLSLECTVEGTSNPNLYWYRQAAGRGLQLLFYSVGIGQISSEVPQNLSASRPQDRQFILSSKKLLLSDSGFYLCAGTSGSYEQYFGPGTRLTVT.

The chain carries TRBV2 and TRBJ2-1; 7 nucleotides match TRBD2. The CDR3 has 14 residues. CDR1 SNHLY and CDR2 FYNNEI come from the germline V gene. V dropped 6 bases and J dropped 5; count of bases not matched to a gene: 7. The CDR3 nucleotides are TGTGCCAGCAGCTCCCAAGCGGGGCACAATGAGCAGTTCTTC. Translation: CASSSQAGHNEQFF.

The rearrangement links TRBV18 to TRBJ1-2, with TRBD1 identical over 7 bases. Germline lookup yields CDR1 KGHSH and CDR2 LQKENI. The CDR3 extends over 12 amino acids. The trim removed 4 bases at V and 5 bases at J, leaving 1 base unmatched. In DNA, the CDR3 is TGTGCCAGCTCACTACAGGGGTATGGCTACACCTTC. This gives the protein CASSLQGYGYTF.

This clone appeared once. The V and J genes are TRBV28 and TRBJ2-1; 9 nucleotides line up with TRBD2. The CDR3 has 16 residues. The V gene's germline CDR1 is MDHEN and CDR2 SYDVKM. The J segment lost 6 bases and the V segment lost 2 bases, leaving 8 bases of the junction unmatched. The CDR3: CASSLKPREGFNEQFF. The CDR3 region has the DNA TGTGCCAGCAGTTTAAAACCGCGGGAGGGTTTCAATGAGCAGTTCTTC.

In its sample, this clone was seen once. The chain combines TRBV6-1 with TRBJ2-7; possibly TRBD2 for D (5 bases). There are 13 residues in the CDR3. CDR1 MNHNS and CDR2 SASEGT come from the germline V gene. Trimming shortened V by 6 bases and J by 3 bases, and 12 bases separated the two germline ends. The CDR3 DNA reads TGTGCCAGCAGCTGGGAGAAGGGCTACGAGCAGTACTTC. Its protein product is CASSWEKGYEQYF.

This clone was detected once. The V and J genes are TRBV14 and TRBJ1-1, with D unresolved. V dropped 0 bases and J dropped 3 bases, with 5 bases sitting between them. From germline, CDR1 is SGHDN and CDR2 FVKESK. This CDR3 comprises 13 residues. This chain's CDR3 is CASSQDSDTEAFF. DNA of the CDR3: TGTGCCAGCAGCCAAGATTCGGACACTGAAGCTTTCTTT.

The CDR3 loop reads CASSEGGVAHSGYTF. The CDR3 nucleotides read TGTGCCAGCAGTGAAGGGGGGGTCGCGCATTCTGGCTACACCTTC. The gene calls are TRBV2 and TRBJ1-2, with D perhaps TRBD1 (5 bases). Trimming left V 1 base short and J 7 bases short, with 16 bases between. The CDR3 is made up of 15 amino acids. Germline assignment: CDR1 SNHLY and CDR2 FYNNEI.

CDR3 nucleotides: TGTGCCAGCAGTTTAAACACAGGGGGAAGGGAAGATACGCAGTATTTT. Amino acid sequence: CASSLNTGGREDTQYF. The V call is TRBV28, the J call TRBJ2-3; TRBD1 agrees at 8 bases. Per the germline V gene, CDR1 is MDHEN and CDR2 is SYDVKM. V shed 2 bases, J shed 5 bases, and the junction held 9 bases outside the gene matches. This CDR3 is 16 amino acids long. Looking up the rest from reference TRBV28 and TRBJ2-3 gives the full variable domain: DVKVTQSSRYLVKRTGEKVFLECVQDMDHENMFWYRQDPGLGLRLIYFSYDVKMKEKGDIPEGYSVSREKKERFSLILESASTNQTSMYLCASSLNTGGREDTQYFGPGTRLTVL.

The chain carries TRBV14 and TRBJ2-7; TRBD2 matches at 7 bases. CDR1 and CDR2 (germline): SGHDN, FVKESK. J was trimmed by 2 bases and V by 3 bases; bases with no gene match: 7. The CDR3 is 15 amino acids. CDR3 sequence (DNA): TGTGCCAGCAGCCACGACCTAGCGGATCCCTACGAGCAGTACTTC. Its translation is CASSHDLADPYEQYF.

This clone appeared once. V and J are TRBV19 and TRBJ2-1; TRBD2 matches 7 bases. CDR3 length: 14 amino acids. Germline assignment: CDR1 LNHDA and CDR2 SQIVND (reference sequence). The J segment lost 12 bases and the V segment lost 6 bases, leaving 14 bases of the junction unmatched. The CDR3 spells CASRDPARGGGQFF. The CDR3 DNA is TGTGCCAGTAGGGACCCTGCAAGGGGCGGGGGGCAGTTCTTC.

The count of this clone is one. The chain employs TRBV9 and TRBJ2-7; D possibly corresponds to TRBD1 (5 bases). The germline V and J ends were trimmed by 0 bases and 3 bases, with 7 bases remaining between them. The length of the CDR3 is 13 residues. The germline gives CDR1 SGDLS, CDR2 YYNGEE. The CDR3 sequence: CASSVDQGYEQYF. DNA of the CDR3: TGTGCCAGCAGCGTAGATCAGGGCTACGAGCAGTACTTC.

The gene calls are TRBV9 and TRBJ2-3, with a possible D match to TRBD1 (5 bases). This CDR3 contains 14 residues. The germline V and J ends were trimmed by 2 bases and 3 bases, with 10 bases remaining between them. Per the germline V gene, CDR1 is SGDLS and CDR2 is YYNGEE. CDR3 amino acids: CASSVQGWTDTQYF. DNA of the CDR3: TGTGCCAGCAGCGTCCAGGGATGGACAGATACGCAGTATTTT.